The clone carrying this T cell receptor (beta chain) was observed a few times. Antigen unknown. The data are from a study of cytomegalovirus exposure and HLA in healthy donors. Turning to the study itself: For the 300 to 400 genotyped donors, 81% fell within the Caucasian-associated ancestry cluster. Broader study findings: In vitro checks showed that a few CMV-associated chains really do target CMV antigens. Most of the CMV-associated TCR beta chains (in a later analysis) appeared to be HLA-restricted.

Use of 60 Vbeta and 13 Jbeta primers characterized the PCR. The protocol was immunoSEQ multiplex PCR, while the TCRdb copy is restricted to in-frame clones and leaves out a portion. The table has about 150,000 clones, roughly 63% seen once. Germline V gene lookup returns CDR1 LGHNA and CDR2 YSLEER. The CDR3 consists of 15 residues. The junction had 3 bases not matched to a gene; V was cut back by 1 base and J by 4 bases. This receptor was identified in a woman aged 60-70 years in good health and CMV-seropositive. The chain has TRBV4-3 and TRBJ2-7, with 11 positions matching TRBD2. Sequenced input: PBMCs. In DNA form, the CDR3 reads TGCGCCAGCAGCCAAGGACTAGCGGGACTTTACGAGCAGTACTTC. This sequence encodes CASSQGLAGLYEQYF.